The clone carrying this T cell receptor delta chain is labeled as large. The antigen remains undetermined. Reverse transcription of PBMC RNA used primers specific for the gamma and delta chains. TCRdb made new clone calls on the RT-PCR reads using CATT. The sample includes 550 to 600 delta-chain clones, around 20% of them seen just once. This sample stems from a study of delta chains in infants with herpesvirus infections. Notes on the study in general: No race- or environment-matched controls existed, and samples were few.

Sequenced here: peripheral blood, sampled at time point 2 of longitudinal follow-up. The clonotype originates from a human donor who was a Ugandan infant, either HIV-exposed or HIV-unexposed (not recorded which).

This chain's CDR3 is CALGEWVVLGDLYTDKLIF. CDR3 coding DNA: TGTGCTCTTGGGGAATGGGTTGTACTGGGGGATTTGTACACCGATAAACTCATCTTT. The chain has TRDV1 and TRDJ1; 10 bases map to TRDD3. The junction had 12 bases not matched to a gene; V was cut back by 2 bases and J by 0 bases. This CDR3 region has 19 residues. CDR1 and CDR2 from the germline V gene are TSWWSYY and QGS.